This TCR beta chain was identified in a study of a mutant IDH1 vaccine in newly diagnosed glioma. Study context: Patients were started on vaccination 4-6 weeks after radiotherapy alone, or with temozolomide cycles. Every participant had undergone radiotherapy, temozolomide, or both before, and most underwent both.

Sample time point: week 47, end of study. Doses comprised 300 ug of mutant IDH1 20-mer peptide each, plus topical imiquimod. The donors' diagnosis was new WHO grade 3 or 4 astrocytoma that was IDH1-mutant and ATRX-lost. The CDR3 runs to 13 residues. With 0 bases removed from V and 0 bases from J, the gap between germline ends came to 3 bases. In germline, CDR1 is SGHNT, CDR2 YYREEE (reference sequence). A note on this clone: The antigen is not known.

Libraries were prepared by immunoSEQ multiplex PCR; TCRdb keeps only in-frame clonotypes and omits some of them. The sample consists of some 57,000 clones, around three quarters of them appearing once. The sequence came from a woman in her forties with glioma. Some clones in this sample may be carry-over from other donors' samples. The chain has TRBV5-4 and TRBJ1-1; D is uncertain. The sequencing used PBMCs, collected from a glioma patient whose treatment included an IDH1 peptide vaccine. CDR3 nucleotides: TGTGCCAGCAGCTTGGGGTTGAACACTGAAGCTTTCTTT. It translates to CASSLGLNTEAFF.